This is a list of T cell receptor beta chains from one sample in a study of cytomegalovirus exposure and HLA in healthy donors. Profiled with immunoSEQ multiplex PCR; TCRdb holds only in-frame clones, not every one. Listed are over 55,000 clones; 3% to 4% falls within the top ten. What was sequenced was PBMCs. These receptors were obtained from a male donor in good health and CMV-seronegative. Each CDR3 is given with its conserved first and last residue. D genes are given only for firm matches.

TRBV5-8	14	TRBJ1-5	-	TGTGCCAGCAGCTTGGGCGGATTAAATCAGCCCCAGCATTTT	CASSLGGLNQPQHF
TRBV28	10	TRBJ1-1	-	TGTGCCAGCAGGGCCGCTGAAGCTTTCTTT	CASRAAEAFF
TRBV30	11	TRBJ1-3	-	TGTGCCTGGAGTGTGGCTGACACCATATATTTT	CAWSVADTIYF
TRBV7-9	12	TRBJ2-7	-	TGTGCCAGCAGCTTAACAGGTGGCGAGCAGTACTTC	CASSLTGGEQYF
TRBV6-1	15	TRBJ2-3	TRBD1	TGTGCCAGCGAACCACGACAGGGGGTTATAGATACGCAGTATTTT	CASEPRQGVIDTQYF
TRBV14	15	TRBJ2-7	-	TGTGCCAGCAGCCTGGGCAGGGGCCCTCCCTACGAGCAGTACTTC	CASSLGRGPPYEQYF
TRBV4-1	15	TRBJ2-5	TRBD1	TGCGCCAGCAGCCAAGTCAGGGGGTCCCAAGAGACCCAGTACTTC	CASSQVRGSQETQYF
TRBV11-3	16	TRBJ2-2	-	TGTGCCAGCAGCTCAGACTGGGGACTGAACACCGGGGAGCTGTTTTTT	CASSSDWGLNTGELFF
TRBV28	18	TRBJ1-5	-	TGTGCCAGCAGTTTAGAGAGGGCGCGGGGGGTTAGCAATCAGCCCCAGCATTTT	CASSLERARGVSNQPQHF
TRBV6-5	15	TRBJ2-1	TRBD1	TGTGCCAGCAGTAATACAGGGGCCCCGTTAAGTGAGCAGTTCTTC	CASSNTGAPLSEQFF
TRBV7-2	14	TRBJ2-7	TRBD2	TGTGCCAGCAGCTTAGACGGGGGGTTCTACGAGCAGTACTTC	CASSLDGGFYEQYF
TRBV29-1	15	TRBJ1-1	TRBD1	TGCAGCGTTGGGTTGGCAGGGGGAATGTACACTGAAGCTTTCTTT	CSVGLAGGMYTEAFF
TRBV29-1	14	TRBJ1-2	TRBD1	TGCAGCGTTGTGGGCCAGACAGGGTCGAATGGCTACACCTTC	CSVVGQTGSNGYTF
TRBV14	13	TRBJ2-7	TRBD1	TGTGCCAGCAGCCCAGGGGGCTGGTACGAGCAGTACTTC	CASSPGGWYEQYF
TRBV7-9	16	TRBJ2-1	TRBD2	TGTGCCAGCGGGACCAGCGGGGGGGATTTCGTCAATGAGCAGTTCTTC	CASGTSGGDFVNEQFF
TRBV15	18	TRBJ2-4	TRBD2	TGTGCCACCAGCAGGGAAGTAGCGGGGGCAAGAGCCAAAAACATTCAGTACTTC	CATSREVAGARAKNIQYF
TRBV27	14	TRBJ2-7	-	TGTGCCAGCAGTTTACAGGAGGGACCCTACGAGCAGTACTTC	CASSLQEGPYEQYF